These T cell receptor beta chains were read from a single sample in a study of T cell responses to AZD1222 COVID-19 vaccine. Data came from immunoSEQ multiplex PCR; TCRdb stores just in-frame clones and leaves some out. The sample includes 150,000 or so clones, less than 95% of them seen just once. Sequenced here: peripheral blood, sampled 28 days after the second AZD1222 dose. Receptors originate from an adult who received the AZD1222 COVID-19 vaccine. CDR3s include the opening cysteine and the closing phenylalanine or tryptophan. The D gene is left open where the match is weak. Not every row has a clone size; where given, it reads once, few, many or a size class.

CDR3 | DNA | J | length | D | size | V
CASTPGGRQGEQYF | TGTGCCAGCACCCCGGGGGGGAGGCAGGGGGAGCAGTACTTC | TRBJ2-7 | 14 | TRBD2 | - | TRBV11-2
CASSPDQTANEQFF | TGTGCCAGCTCACCAGACCAGACAGCCAATGAGCAGTTCTTC | TRBJ2-1 | 14 | - | - | TRBV18
CASSLWVLGALHF | TGTGCCAGCAGTTTATGGGTTCTCGGGGCCCTCCACTTT | TRBJ1-6 | 13 | - | - | TRBV27
CASSLKYNEQFF | TGTGCCAGCAGCCTCAAATACAATGAGCAGTTCTTC | TRBJ2-1 | 12 | - | - | TRBV13
CASSPREGQGNQPQHF | TGTGCCAGCTCACCACGAGAAGGACAGGGAAATCAGCCCCAGCATTTT | TRBJ1-5 | 16 | TRBD1 | - | TRBV18
CASREGGNYGYTF | TGCGCCAGCCGCGAGGGGGGAAACTATGGCTACACCTTC | TRBJ1-2 | 13 | - | - | TRBV5-1
CASSLNLIKGNTIYF | TGTGCCAGCAGCTTAAATCTTATTAAGGGAAACACCATATATTTT | TRBJ1-3 | 15 | - | - | TRBV7-2
CASSIDSETQYF | TGTGCCAGTAGTATAGATTCAGAGACCCAGTACTTC | TRBJ2-5 | 12 | - | - | TRBV19
CASGRDDSYEQYF | TGTGCCAGTGGCCGGGACGACTCCTACGAGCAGTACTTC | TRBJ2-7 | 13 | - | - | TRBV9
CASSISGAVPSGYTF | TGTGCCAGTAGTATCTCAGGGGCCGTACCTAGTGGCTACACCTTC | TRBJ1-2 | 15 | - | - | TRBV19
CASSRDRVGEYEQYF | TGCGCCAGCAGCCGGGACAGGGTTGGGGAGTACGAGCAGTACTTC | TRBJ2-7 | 15 | TRBD1 | once | TRBV4-1
CASSPTLAAQETQYF | TGCGCCAGCAGTCCCACCTTAGCGGCTCAAGAGACCCAGTACTTC | TRBJ2-5 | 15 | - | - | TRBV10-1
CASGLAGAGEQYF | TGTGCCAGCGGGCTAGCGGGGGCCGGGGAGCAGTACTTC | TRBJ2-7 | 13 | TRBD2 | - | TRBV28
CASSRGLVGSYEQFF | TGTGCCAGTAGTAGGGGACTCGTGGGCAGCTATGAGCAGTTCTTC | TRBJ2-1 | 15 | - | - | TRBV19
CASSQGRAGGYTF | TGTGCCAGCAGTCAAGGCAGGGCGGGAGGCTACACCTTC | TRBJ1-2 | 13 | - | - | TRBV12-3/TRBV12-4
CASSRPGQTTSPLHF | TGTGCCAGCAGCAGACCGGGACAGACCACGTCACCCCTCCACTTT | TRBJ1-6 | 15 | TRBD1 | - | TRBV7-2
CASIRAGGSTGELFF | TGTGCCAGCATTAGGGCGGGAGGGAGCACCGGGGAGCTGTTTTTT | TRBJ2-2 | 15 | TRBD2 | - | TRBV6-5